The 16 T cell receptor beta chains in this list originate from one sample, sequenced in a study of breast tumors, draining lymph nodes, adjacent tissues. From the multiplex PCR reads, TCRdb called clonotypes with MiXCR, one entry per CDR3 protein. Counted here are 20,000 to 25,000 distinct CDR3 sequences, 64% occurring once; the ten biggest clones make up 15% to 20%. Material: tumor-adjacent breast tissue. These receptors were obtained from a female donor with breast cancer. Some clones in this sample may be carry-over from other donors' samples.

This chain connects TRBV20-1 to TRBJ2-2; 11 nucleotides align to TRBD2. Trimming cost V 0 bases and J 6 bases; bases outside gene matches: 3. This CDR3 spans 15 amino acids. CDR1 is DFQATT and CDR2 is SNEGSKA in the germline V gene (reference sequence). The CDR3: CSAREIAGGPGELFF. The CDR3 nucleotides are TGCAGTGCTAGAGAGATAGCGGGAGGGCCCGGGGAGCTGTTTTTT.

V usage is TRBV24-1 and J usage is TRBJ2-3, with D possibly TRBD1 on 5 matching bases. The V gene's germline CDR1 is KGHDR and CDR2 SFDVKD. The CDR3 has 15 residues. V lost 5 bases, J lost 0 bases, and 11 bases lay in between. CDR3 nucleotide sequence: TGTGCCACCAGTGGAAGGGGCCAAAGCACAGATACGCAGTATTTT. Translation: CATSGRGQSTDTQYF.

This chain connects TRBV20-1 to TRBJ1-5; D unclear. The germline CDR1 and CDR2 sequences are DFQATT and SNEGSKA (reference sequence). The V gene lost 1 base and the J gene lost 0 bases, with 10 bases spanning the gap. The CDR3 loop spans 15 amino acids. Written as DNA, the CDR3 is TGCAGTGCTAGAGTTTCCGGGAATAGCAATCAGCCCCAGCATTTT. This sequence encodes CSARVSGNSNQPQHF.

In its sample, this clonotype was seen a few times. This chain connects TRBV6-2 or TRBV6-3 to TRBJ1-4; TRBD1 agrees at 9 bases. V shed 6 bases, J shed 6 bases, and the junction held 5 bases outside the gene matches. The germline V gene has CDR1 MNHEY and CDR2 SVGEGT. The CDR3 spans 14 residues. Here the CDR3 reads CASSRRTGDEKLFF. CDR3 nucleotide sequence: TGTGCCAGCAGCCGTCGGACAGGGGATGAAAAACTGTTTTTT.

Ten or more counts support this clonotype. This may arise from a read error, as a much more abundant clone is one base away. The chain combines TRBV12-3 or TRBV12-4 with TRBJ2-7; 9 nucleotides line up with TRBD2. The CDR3 has 15 residues. With 3 bases clipped from V and 5 bases from J, the junction kept 8 bases outside the gene matches. The CDR3 region has the DNA TGTGCCAGCAGTTTCCAGGCGGGAGGGCCGCACGAGCAGTACTTC. Translating gives CASSFQAGGPHEQYF.

This clonotype has a single count. The chain carries TRBV10-3 and TRBJ2-3; D ambiguous. The germline gives CDR1 ENHRY, CDR2 SYGVKD. V lost 7 bases, J lost 3 bases, and 17 bases lay in between. This CDR3 has 15 residues. Written as DNA, the CDR3 is TGTGCCATCAAAAGGGATTCCTCCCCAACAGATACGCAGTATTTT. Residues: CAIKRDSSPTDTQYF.

In this sample, this clonotype turned up many times. The chain uses TRBV3-1 and TRBJ2-1; 10 bases fit TRBD2. Unmatched junction bases numbered 11, after V lost 2 bases and J lost 7 bases. Germline-derived CDR1 and CDR2 are LGHDT and YNNKEL (reference sequence). The CDR3 is 17 residues long. CDR3 in DNA: TGTGCCAGCAGCCAACGAGTTCTAGCGGGAGTAAGAAATGAGCAGTTCTTC. The encoded protein is CASSQRVLAGVRNEQFF.

This clonotype was seen ten or more times. A much more abundant neighbour one base away suggests this may be a read error. This chain connects TRBV5-6 to TRBJ2-2; 9 nucleotides match TRBD1. Germline V gene data show CDR1 as SGHDT and CDR2 as YYEEEE. This CDR3 is 14 amino acids long. V lost 4 bases and J lost 4; bases outside the gene matches: 2. The CDR3 nucleotides read TGTGCCAGCAGCCGGACAGGGGCCACCGGGGAGCTGTTTTTT. It specifies CASSRTGATGELFF.

The chain links TRBV15 to TRBJ1-2; D is possibly TRBD1 (6 bases). This CDR3 contains 11 residues. Germline CDR1 reads LNHNV; CDR2 reads YYDKDF (reference sequence). Trimming cost V 7 bases and J 7 bases, with 10 bases left between them. The CDR3 region has the DNA TGTGCCACCATGGGGGCTGGTGGCTACACCTTC. Protein: CATMGAGGYTF.

There are many counts of this clonotype. This may stem from a read error, because a much larger clone lies one nucleotide away. The chain joins TRBV11-2 to TRBJ2-1, with 7 positions matching TRBD2. The V gene's germline CDR1 is SGHAT and CDR2 FQNNGV. After removal of 1 base from V and 5 bases from J, the junction contained 11 bases not matched to a gene. The CDR3 is 17 residues long. The CDR3 sequence is CASSLAPGPAGNNEQFF. CDR3 coding DNA: TGTGCCAGCAGCTTAGCCCCCGGGCCAGCGGGGAACAATGAGCAGTTCTTC.

By its share, this clonotype is medium-sized (0.01 to 0.1%). This chain uses TRBV2 with TRBJ1-5; TRBD1 matches 7 bases. The CDR3 loop spans 13 amino acids. Looked up from germline, CDR1 is SNHLY and CDR2 is FYNNEI. V shed 4 bases and J 6 bases; nucleotides not matched to a gene: 3. The CDR3 DNA sequence: TGTGCCAGCAGTGTAGGGGGCAGTCAGCCCCAGCATTTT. This codes for CASSVGGSQPQHF. Filled out from reference TRBV2 and TRBJ1-5, the complete variable domain reads EPEVTQTPSHQVTQMGQEVILRCVPISNHLYFYWYRQILGQKVEFLVSFYNNEISEKSEIFDDQFSVERPDGSNFTLKIRSTKLEDSAMYFCASSVGGSQPQHFGDGTRLSIL.

At least ten counts were recorded for this clonotype. Possible read error: a much larger clone is one base away. This chain uses TRBV6-2 or TRBV6-3 with TRBJ2-5; the D gene is possibly TRBD2 (6 bases). Germline CDR1 reads MNHEY; CDR2 reads SVGEGT. Trimming shortened V by 9 bases and J by 5 bases, and 16 bases separated the two germline ends. The CDR3 is made up of 13 amino acids. The CDR3 nucleotides read TGTGCCAGTTCGCAAAGGAGGGTGGAGACCCAGTACTTC. This codes for CASSQRRVETQYF.

The V and J genes are TRBV24-1 and TRBJ2-2; TRBD1 matches 10 bases. Trimming at V came to 4 bases and at J to 5 bases, leaving 6 bases not matched to a gene. Looked up from germline, CDR1 is KGHDR and CDR2 is SFDVKD. There are 16 residues in the CDR3. The CDR3 spells CATSDTGQGGTGELFF. In nucleotides, the CDR3 is TGTGCCACCAGTGACACTGGACAGGGGGGAACCGGGGAGCTGTTTTTT.

This clonotype was counted many times. A read error may explain this, as a much larger clone is one base away. The chain is built from TRBV5-5 and TRBJ2-7; D might be TRBD1 (5 bases). The CDR3 covers 15 residues. Trimming took off 0 bases at V and 2 bases at J, with 12 bases between the two ends. Germline CDR1 SGHKS, CDR2 YYEKEE (reference sequence). CDR3 loop: CASSLGKAQAYEQYF. CDR3 nucleotide sequence: TGTGCCAGCAGCTTGGGGAAGGCACAGGCCTACGAGCAGTACTTC.

In the case of this clonotype: One end of the junction does not line up with germline, which may come from a read error. V is TRBV3-1 and J is TRBJ2-3; no clear D gene. Germline lookup yields CDR1 LGHDT and CDR2 YNNKEL (reference sequence). The CDR3 loop spans 18 amino acids. CDR3 loop: CASSQDPPEAYSTDTQYF. The CDR3 DNA follows: TGCGCCAGCAGCCAAGATCCCCCAGAGGCCTATAGCACAGATACGCAGTATTTT.

Judged by abundance, this clonotype is medium-sized. The rearrangement links TRBV20-1 to TRBJ1-2; no firm D call. This CDR3 has 11 amino acids. Germline loops: CDR1 DFQATT, CDR2 SNEGSKA (reference sequence). With 1 base removed from V and 4 bases from J, the gap between germline ends came to 4 bases. CDR3 nucleotide sequence: TGCAGTGCTAGAGGGGGCTATGGCTACACCTTC. As protein: CSARGGYGYTF.